This T cell receptor beta chain derives from a study of T-cell memory formation after mild COVID-19 (dated by TCRdb to the early 2020s). Regarding the study in general: TCR sequence clusters from the two donors were largely donor specific. T-cell clones expanding and contracting after mild COVID-19 in two donors were tracked by longitudinal TCRalpha and TCRbeta repertoire sequencing. The cohort comprised two young, previously healthy adult volunteers, one female and one male.

This clonotype has just a few counts. The clone's antigen remains unknown. No clone much larger than this one lies a single base away; base qualities are absent. Sequencing was carried out with an Illumina NovaSeq 6000. TCRalpha and TCRbeta cDNA libraries were built by 5'RACE with constant-segment primers, adding sample barcodes and unique molecular identifiers. Trizol reagent was used to extract RNA from every sample. Library amplification was performed in two PCR steps, and a second sample barcode and Illumina TruSeq adapters were introduced in the second step. Sequencing of the libraries was done on an Illumina NovaSeq, producing 2 x 150 bp paired-end reads. The authors' pipeline ran thus. Reads were demultiplexed and collapsed into UMI-guided consensus sequences with migec v1.2.7. With mixcr v2.1.11, UMI consensuses were aligned to TRA and TRB V and J templates and assembled into clonotypes. Expanded or contracted clonotypes were those called significant by both edgeR and NoisET, with noise models trained on biological replicates. edgeR calls used a false discovery rate-adjusted p below 0.01 and a log2 fold-change threshold of 1. As an exploratory analysis of dynamics, PCA with hierarchical clustering was applied to max-normalized trajectories of the 1000 most abundant clonotypes. Separately sequenced CD4+ and CD8+ repertoires were used to assign the CD4 or CD8 phenotype of responding clones. The raw public reads went through TCRdb reprocessing: fastp at Q25, MiXCR clone calling, in-frame beta chains kept. All rows with the same CDR3 protein become a single entry with the most common DNA and genes. The V and J calls here are based on TCRdb, not the publication. In this sample the table shows 390,000 or so distinct CDR3 sequences, roughly 15% of which occur a single time. Jointly, the top ten make up roughly 21% of the sample.

PBMCs were isolated by Ficoll-Paque density gradient centrifugation. The CDR3 holds 15 amino acids from the cysteine to the phenylalanine. The read is trimmed to its CDR3 DNA, 45 bases read in frame from base 1. V is cut by 2 bases and J by 1 base, and the space between the germline ends is 8 bases. As encoded in the germline V gene, CDR1 is MGHRA while CDR2 is YSYEKL. What the study reported, not specific to this receptor: Contracting CD4+ clones appeared mostly in the CM and EM memory subsets, whereas CD8+ clones were enriched in EMRA. The study included only a couple of mild cases, and larger cohorts that include severe cases with pre-infection samples were judged to be necessary. The detection of some responding clones in pre-infection memory suggests that pre-existing cross-reactive memory T cells joined the SARS-CoV-2 response. Clones contracting from day 15 to 85 had balanced CD4/CD8 phenotypes, while a second wave expanding from day 15 to 37 was biased towards CD4+. The second-wave clones that peaked on day 37 were not confirmed to be SARS-CoV-2 specific.

The receptor chain draws on TRBV4-1 and TRBJ2-2; the D segment cannot be called with confidence. The sequenced sample consisted of PBMCs or a T cell subset sorted from them (not recorded which). This TCR derives from a man between 18 and 29 years old who had mild COVID-19 (a few samples of this study predate the infection). The sample titles of this study are shuffled in the database, so cell type and time point are left out; the donor was told from shared clones. This receptor carries the CDR3 CASSQRTLNTGELFF. The DNA sequence is TGCGCCAGCAGCCAAAGGACCCTGAACACCGGGGAGCTGTTTTTT.